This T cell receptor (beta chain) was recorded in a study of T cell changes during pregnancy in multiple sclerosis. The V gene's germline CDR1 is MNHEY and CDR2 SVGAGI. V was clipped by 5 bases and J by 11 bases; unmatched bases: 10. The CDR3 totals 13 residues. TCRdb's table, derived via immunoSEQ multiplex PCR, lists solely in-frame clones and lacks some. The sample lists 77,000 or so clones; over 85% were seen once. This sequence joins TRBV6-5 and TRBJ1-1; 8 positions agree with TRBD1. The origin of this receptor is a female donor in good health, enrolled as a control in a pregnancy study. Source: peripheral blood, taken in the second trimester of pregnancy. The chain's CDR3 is CASSRQGSGLAFF. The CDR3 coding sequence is TGTGCCAGCAGTCGACAGGGGAGCGGGTTGGCTTTCTTT.